Listed below are T cell receptor beta chains from one sample, sequenced in a study of cytomegalovirus exposure and HLA in healthy donors. Sequencing used immunoSEQ multiplex PCR; TCRdb keeps in-frame clones, though not all of them. The sample has some 180,000 clones; 73% are singletons. The specimen sequenced was PBMCs. The receptors here all came from a woman aged 18-30 years in good health and CMV-seropositive. Both conserved end residues are part of each CDR3. A D gene is named only where the DNA matches it firmly. Size values are once, few and many counts, or a class for expanded clones, and some rows have none.

cdr3_nt	cdr3_aa	clone_size	d_call	j_call	v_call
TGTTCCAGCAGCTTGGTCGGAGGGGAAGCTTTCTTT	CSSSLVGGEAFF	.	.	TRBJ1-1	TRBV7-9
TGTGCCAGTCGAAATACAGGGAGAGACAAAGGTGGCTACACCTTC	CASRNTGRDKGGYTF	.	.	TRBJ1-2	TRBV19
TGTGCCAGCAGCTTAGATCGCCGGGGGGATCTCCAAGAGACCCAGTACTTC	CASSLDRRGDLQETQYF	.	TRBD2	TRBJ2-5	TRBV11-2
TGTGCCTGGAGGAATCAGGGATCTGGAAACACCATATATTTT	CAWRNQGSGNTIYF	.	.	TRBJ1-3	TRBV30
TGTGCCAGCAGACCCGGGGGAGCTGAAGCTTTCTTT	CASRPGGAEAFF	.	.	TRBJ1-1	TRBV14
TGTGCCAGCTCCCCAGAGGGTGGAGGAGAGACCCAGTACTTC	CASSPEGGGETQYF	few	.	TRBJ2-5	TRBV18
TGTGCCAGCAGCCCACAGTTGAAGATTTACAGCAATCAGCCCCAGCATTTT	CASSPQLKIYSNQPQHF	.	.	TRBJ1-5	TRBV7-2
TGTGCCAGTAGTACCCCAGGACGGGACTACGAGCAGTACTTC	CASSTPGRDYEQYF	.	.	TRBJ2-7	TRBV19
TGTGCCTGGAGAGACAGCAGATATAATTCACCCCTCCACTTT	CAWRDSRYNSPLHF	few	.	TRBJ1-6	TRBV30
TGTGCCAGCAGCCCCAGACTAGCGGGGGGCTACGAGCAGTACTTC	CASSPRLAGGYEQYF	many	TRBD2	TRBJ2-7	TRBV7-9
TGTGCCAGTAGTTGGCTGAGGCAGGGGGACGATGGCTACACCTTC	CASSWLRQGDDGYTF	.	TRBD1	TRBJ1-2	TRBV19
TGTGCCAGCAGCCTACTGACGGGAGACTATGGCTACACCTTC	CASSLLTGDYGYTF	few	.	TRBJ1-2	TRBV7-2
TGTGCCAGCAGCTTGGCGGGACAGGGAGGGACCCAGTACTTC	CASSLAGQGGTQYF	.	TRBD1	TRBJ2-5	TRBV7-2
TGTGCCAGCAGCGTAGAACACAGGACAGGGGCCCACGAGCAGTACTTC	CASSVEHRTGAHEQYF	.	TRBD1	TRBJ2-7	TRBV9